The 12 T cell receptor beta chains below come from one sample, sequenced in a study of cytomegalovirus exposure and HLA in healthy donors. PCR amplification relied on 60 Vbeta primers (plus 13 Jbeta primers). Profiling relied on immunoSEQ multiplex PCR, and the TCRdb table lists in-frame clones only, not all of them. The sample has 100,000 to 150,000 clones; under 85% are singletons. Specimen: PBMCs. The receptors originated from a woman in her 40s in good health and CMV-seropositive.

The rearrangement links TRBV14 to TRBJ2-5, with 13 bases lining up with TRBD2. From germline, CDR1 is SGHDN and CDR2 FVKESK. The CDR3 has 15 amino acids. J lost 4 bases, V lost 4 bases, and 3 bases had no gene match. CDR3 nucleotides: TGTGCCAGCAGCCCAGGGACTAGCGGGACAGAGACCCAGTACTTC. Translating gives CASSPGTSGTETQYF. Variable domain in full (rest from reference TRBV14 and TRBJ2-5): EAGVTQFPSHSVIEKGQTVTLRCDPISGHDNLYWYRRVMGKEIKFLLHFVKESKQDESGMPNNRFLAERTGGTYSTLKVQPAELEDSGVYFCASSPGTSGTETQYFGPGTRLLVL.

Comment on this clone: Other DNA sequences from this sample encode an identical CDR3 as well. The chain has TRBV7-8 and TRBJ1-5, with a weak D call TRBD1 (5 bases). Trimming cost V 5 bases and J 5 bases, with 13 bases left between them. The CDR3 totals 14 residues. CDR1 SGHVS and CDR2 FQNEAQ come from the germline V gene. CDR3 DNA: TGTGCCAGCAGCCTAAAGGGGTTTCATCAGCCCCAGCATTTT. This encodes CASSLKGFHQPQHF.

The chain uses TRBV19 and TRBJ2-2; 13 nucleotides align to TRBD2. J lost 3 bases, V lost 3 bases, and 13 bases had no gene match. This CDR3 has 20 residues. Germline CDR1 LNHDA, CDR2 SQIVND (reference sequence). The CDR3 sequence: CASSILPGLAGVRHTGELFF. CDR3 coding DNA: TGTGCCAGTAGTATCCTGCCAGGACTAGCGGGAGTTAGACACACCGGGGAGCTGTTTTTT.

V is TRBV30 and J is TRBJ2-7; a possible D gene is TRBD2 (5 bases). There are 11 residues in the CDR3. V lost 1 base and J lost 6, with 7 bases in between. The germline gives CDR1 GTSNPN, CDR2 SVGIG (reference sequence). As DNA, the CDR3 is TGTGCCTGGAGTGGGAGGACCGAGCAGTACTTC. It translates to CAWSGRTEQYF.

A note on this clone: At one of its ends the junction is not consistent with the germline gene, which may arise from a read error. The chain carries TRBV7-7 and TRBJ1-1; D uncertain. CDR1 and CDR2 (germline): SSHAT, FNYEAQ (reference sequence). The CDR3 runs to 13 residues. The chain's CDR3 is CASSLDLNTEAFF. CDR3 nucleotide sequence: TGTGCTAGCAGCCTAGACTTGAACACTGAAGCTTTCTTT. Full variable domain (rest looked up from reference TRBV7-7 and TRBJ1-1): GAGVSQSPRYKVTKRGQDVTLRCDPISSHATLYWYQQALGQGPEFLTYFNYEAQPDKSGLPSDRFSAERPEGSISTLTIQRTEQRDSAMYRCASSLDLNTEAFFGQGTRLTVV.

V and J are TRBV30 and TRBJ2-7; D is undetermined. CDR3 size: 13 residues. Between the trimmed V and J ends, which lost 2 bases and 2 bases, there was a span of 10 bases. Germline CDR1 is GTSNPN and CDR2 is SVGIG (reference sequence). The CDR3 DNA follows: TGTGCCTGGAGTTCGCCTCGGGCCTACGAGCAGTACTTC. It yields the protein CAWSSPRAYEQYF.

CDR3 nucleotides: TGTGCCAGCAGTCCAGGGGCTCCACGCAATCAGCCCCAGCATTTT. It specifies CASSPGAPRNQPQHF. This chain links TRBV28 with TRBJ1-5, with a possible D match to TRBD1 (6 bases). Germline V gene lookup returns CDR1 MDHEN and CDR2 SYDVKM. The CDR3 spans 15 residues. The V gene lost 5 bases and the J gene lost 2 bases, with 13 bases spanning the gap. Filled out from reference TRBV28 and TRBJ1-5, the complete variable domain reads DVKVTQSSRYLVKRTGEKVFLECVQDMDHENMFWYRQDPGLGLRLIYFSYDVKMKEKGDIPEGYSVSREKKERFSLILESASTNQTSMYLCASSPGAPRNQPQHFGDGTRLSIL.

V usage is TRBV9 and J usage is TRBJ2-2; the D is unclear. CDR1 and CDR2 (germline): SGDLS, YYNGEE. V was pared by 4 bases and J by 1 base, with 8 bases between. The CDR3 is made up of 14 amino acids. The CDR3 DNA is TGTGCCAGCAGCCCAGAATTGAACACCGGGGAGCTGTTTTTT. It translates to CASSPELNTGELFF.

Notes on this clone: Germline and junction disagree at one end, which may indicate a read error. The genes are TRBV19 and TRBJ1-1; 12 nucleotides agree with TRBD1. CDR1 and CDR2 from the germline V gene are LNHDA and SQIVND (reference sequence). This CDR3 contains 12 residues. The CDR3 spells CASSMGQGARVF. CDR3 DNA: TGTGCCAGTAGTATGGGACAGGGGGCGCGGGTCTTT. Based on the CDR3 plus reference TRBV19 and TRBJ1-1, the full variable domain is DGGITQSPKYLFRKEGQNVTLSCEQNLNHDAMYWYRQDPGQGLRLIYYSQIVNDFQKGDIAEGYSVSREKKESFPLTVTSAQKNPTAFYLCASSMGQGARVFGQGTRLTVV.

The CDR3 loop is CASSLLGSSGGYTF. Here the CDR3 DNA reads TGTGCCAGCAGCTTATTGGGTTCATCAGGTGGCTACACCTTC. The chain is built from TRBV7-2 and TRBJ1-2; D remains ambiguous. The length of the CDR3 is 14 residues. The germline V gene has CDR1 SGHTA and CDR2 FQGNSA. V lost 2 bases to trimming and J lost 7 bases, with 14 bases between them. The complete variable domain, with remaining parts taken from reference TRBV7-2 and TRBJ1-2, reads GAGVSQSPSNKVTEKGKDVELRCDPISGHTALYWYRQSLGQGLEFLIYFQGNSAPDKSGLPSDRFSAERTGGSVSTLTIQRTQQEDSAVYLCASSLLGSSGGYTFGSGTRLTVV.

This chain connects TRBV15 to TRBJ2-7; 7 nucleotides align to TRBD2. This CDR3 comprises 16 residues. Germline-derived CDR1 and CDR2 are LNHNV and YYDKDF (reference sequence). The junction had 11 bases not matched to a gene; V was cut back by 0 bases and J by 6 bases. This chain's CDR3 is CATSRDRGRLAPEQYF. The DNA for the CDR3 is TGTGCCACCAGCAGAGATCGGGGGAGACTAGCTCCCGAGCAGTACTTC. Using reference TRBV15 and TRBJ2-7 for the parts outside the CDR3, the full variable domain is DAMVIQNPRYQVTQFGKPVTLSCSQTLNHNVMYWYQQKSSQAPKLLFHYYDKDFNNEADTPDNFQSRRPNTSFCFLDIRSPGLGDTAMYLCATSRDRGRLAPEQYFGPGTRLTVT.

The chain joins TRBV11-2 to TRBJ2-7; 9 bases are a match to TRBD2. The CDR3 consists of 14 residues. Germline V gives CDR1 SGHAT, CDR2 FQNNGV. The junction had 8 bases not matched to a gene; V was cut back by 4 bases and J by 7 bases. CDR3 sequence: CASSSVAGVGEQYF. The CDR3, as DNA: TGTGCCAGCAGCTCTGTAGCGGGAGTAGGGGAGCAGTACTTC.